This T cell receptor beta chain emerged from a study of T-cell memory formation after mild COVID-19 (dated by TCRdb to the early 2020s). At the level of the whole study: TCR sequence clusters from the two donors were found to be largely donor specific. In a couple of donors, T-cell clones that expanded and contracted after mild COVID-19 were tracked by sequencing TCRalpha and TCRbeta repertoires over time. The cohort comprised two young, previously healthy adult volunteers, one female and one male.

The germline V gene (reference sequence) supplies CDR1 DFQATT and CDR2 SNEGSKA. The junction carries 7 bases between V and J, which are trimmed by 1 base and 7 bases respectively. Spanning cysteine to phenylalanine, the CDR3 consists of 11 amino acids. The read is trimmed to its CDR3 DNA, 33 bases read in frame from base 1. TCRdb lists the instrument as Illumina NovaSeq 6000. TCRalpha and TCRbeta cDNA libraries were constructed by 5'RACE with constant-segment primers, with sample barcodes and unique molecular identifiers being introduced. Trizol reagent was used to extract RNA from every sample. The libraries were amplified in two PCR steps, and the second step added a second sample barcode and Illumina TruSeq adapters. Sequencing of libraries was performed on an Illumina NovaSeq with 2 x 150 bp paired-end reads. Processing in the source paper ran as follows. The reads were demultiplexed and collapsed into UMI-guided consensus sequences using migec v1.2.7. With mixcr v2.1.11, UMI consensuses were aligned to TRA and TRB V and J templates and assembled into clonotypes. A clonotype was counted as expanded or contracted only if both edgeR and NoisET called the change significant, with noise models trained on biological replicates. For edgeR calls, the cutoffs were a false discovery rate-adjusted p below 0.01 and a log2 fold-change threshold of 1. As an exploratory analysis of dynamics, PCA with hierarchical clustering was applied to max-normalized trajectories of the 1000 most abundant clonotypes. Each responding clone was given a CD4 or CD8 phenotype based on the CD4+ and CD8+ repertoires, which had been sequenced separately. The public reads were quality trimmed at Q25 with fastp and then assembled into clones with MiXCR by TCRdb, keeping productive beta chains. Each entry merges the rows of one CDR3 protein and shows their most common DNA and genes. These V and J calls originate from TCRdb's pipeline instead of the authors' own analysis. The sample yields over 150,000 distinct CDR3 sequences; about 18% were counted once. More than 3% of the sample is in the top ten clones.

Ficoll-Paque density gradient centrifugation was the method used to isolate PBMCs. What the research found in general, with its limitations: The second-wave clones that peaked on day 37 were not confirmed to be SARS-CoV-2 specific. Contracting CD4+ clones appeared mostly in the CM and EM memory subsets, whereas CD8+ clones were enriched in EMRA. The detection of some responding clones in pre-infection memory suggests that pre-existing cross-reactive memory T cells joined the SARS-CoV-2 response. From day 15 to 85, contracting clones showed balanced CD4/CD8 phenotypes, whereas a second wave of clones that expanded from day 15 to 37 leaned towards CD4+. Only a couple of mild cases were covered by the study, and larger cohorts that include severe cases with pre-infection samples were considered necessary.

Concerning this clonotype: What this receptor recognizes is not known. No clone much larger than this one lies a single base away; base qualities are absent.

The chain links TRBV20-1 with TRBJ1-2, with a weak D call of TRBD1 (5 bases match). Sample: PBMCs or a T cell subset sorted from them (not recorded which). The receptor comes from a young man who had mild COVID-19 (a few samples of this study predate the infection). The sample titles of this study are shuffled in the database, so cell type and time point are left out; the donor was told from shared clones. DNA sequence: TGCAGTGCTAGAGGGGGCGTTGGCTACACCTTC. It encodes CSARGGVGYTF.